The 19 T cell receptor beta chains given below trace back to one sample, sequenced in a study of tumor-infiltrating lymphocytes in primary liver carcinoma. Co-extraction yielded RNA and DNA from around 18-30 mg of unsorted bulk tissue. Starting from approximately 500 ng of total RNA, TCR beta cDNA was produced with a primer in the constant region. ARM-PCR, slightly modified, supplied the TCR beta libraries through three nested multiplex PCR rounds. The opening two PCR rounds, around 9 cycles each, paired TRBV1-TRBV30 forward primers with a C-beta reverse primer. TCRdb called the multiplex PCR reads again in MiXCR, with one record for every CDR3 protein. The table includes approximately 80,000 distinct CDR3 sequences, under 75% detected once. The sample was tumor-adjacent normal liver tissue. The receptors here all came from a middle-aged man with primary liver carcinoma and hepatitis B virus infection.

For this clonotype: The conserved final phenylalanine or tryptophan is absent from the CDR3, which likely points to a read error. The rearrangement joins TRBV6-2 or TRBV6-3 to TRBJ2-3, with D unresolved. TRBJ1-5 matches the DNA end more closely, so the J call is doubtful. In germline, CDR1 is MNHEY, CDR2 SVGEGT. The CDR3 extends over 16 amino acids. The CDR3 DNA follows: TGTGCCAGCAGTTATAACCGCGGGATTCATGGAGATACGCAGCATTCT. Encoded protein: CASSYNRGIHGDTQHS.

Comment on this clonotype: The germline gene is not matched at one end of the junction; a read error may be the cause. This chain links TRBV10-3 with TRBJ2-2, with a tentative D call TRBD1 (6 bases). From germline, CDR1 is ENHRY and CDR2 SYGVKD. There are 16 residues in the CDR3. The CDR3: CAIMWTEGGDTGELYF. CDR3 DNA: TGTGCCATCATGTGGACAGAAGGTGGGGACACCGGGGAGCTGTATTTT.

Concerning this clonotype: One junction end disagrees with the germline gene, perhaps due to a read error. The chain uses TRBV11-2 and TRBJ1-5, with D possibly being TRBD1 (5 bases). The CDR3 sequence is 15 residues long. Germline V gives CDR1 SGHAT, CDR2 FQNNGV. DNA of the CDR3: TGTGCCAACAGCCCGGAGAGGGGTAGCAATGAGCCCCAGCATTTT. Translating gives CANSPERGSNEPQHF.

A note on this clonotype: The junction departs from germline at one end; a sequencing error may be responsible. This chain connects TRBV6-2 or TRBV6-3 to TRBJ1-5; D not resolved. The V gene's germline CDR1 is MNHEY and CDR2 SVGEGT. The CDR3 loop spans 14 amino acids. The CDR3 loop is CASRSVMGNQPKHF. The CDR3 DNA reads as TGTGCCAGCAGATCAGTGATGGGCAATCAGCCCAAGCATTTT.

Turning to this clonotype: At one of its ends the junction is not consistent with the germline gene, which may arise from a read error. The V call is TRBV11-3, the J call TRBJ2-2; D call uncertain. Per the germline V gene, CDR1 is SGHNT and CDR2 is YENEEA. The CDR3 extends over 12 amino acids. CDR3 residues: CVSSIIHGELFF. The CDR3 nucleotides read TGTGTCAGCAGCATAATTCACGGGGAGCTGTTTTTT.

This clonotype occurred once. A read error may produce the germline difference seen at one junction end. The rearrangement uses TRBV30 and TRBJ2-7, with D possibly called TRBD1 or TRBD2 (5 bases each). Per germline, CDR1 GTSNPN and CDR2 SVGIG (reference sequence). This CDR3 region has 16 residues. The CDR3 nucleotides read TGTGCCTGGAGTGTAAGGAGTTTCGCAGGGACGCGAGAGCAGTATTTC. It codes for CAWSVRSFAGTREQYF.

The chain recombines TRBV7-8 with TRBJ2-5; D possibly corresponds to TRBD2 (6 bases). The CDR3 consists of 14 residues. Germline CDR1 SGHVS, CDR2 FQNEAQ. The V and J ends lost 5 bases and 4 bases respectively, with 14 bases between them. The CDR3 here is CASSPAGCAETQYF. The CDR3, as DNA: TGTGCCAGCAGCCCCGCGGGGTGCGCAGAGACCCAGTACTTC. Variable domain in full (rest from reference TRBV7-8 and TRBJ2-5): GAGVSQSPRYKVAKRGQDVALRCDPISGHVSLFWYQQALGQGPEFLTYFQNEAQLDKSGLPSDRFFAERPEGSVSTLKIQRTQQEDSAVYLCASSPAGCAETQYFGPGTRLLVL.

As to this clonotype: Compared with germline, one end of the junction differs, possibly owing to a read error. This chain joins TRBV5-6 and TRBJ2-1, with D unclear. This CDR3 spans 12 amino acids. Germline values: CDR1 SGHDT, CDR2 YYEEEE. The CDR3 nucleotides read TGTGCCAGCAGCTTGGGTACCAGTGAGCATTTCTTC. Translating gives CASSLGTSEHFF.

A note on this clonotype: An end of the junction differs from the germline gene, which may be a read error. V usage is TRBV29-1 and J usage is TRBJ2-7; a weak D match, TRBD1 (6 bases). The CDR3 is made up of 13 amino acids. CDR1 is SQVTM, CDR2 ANQGSEA, per germline. CDR3 nucleotide sequence: TGCAACGTTTACAGGGAGTCTGGATACGAGCAGTACTTC. Translating it yields CNVYRESGYEQYF.

As for this clonotype: One junction end disagrees with the germline gene, perhaps due to a read error. The rearrangement links TRBV6-6 to TRBJ2-2; D might be TRBD1 or TRBD2, each matching 5 bases. The CDR3 is made up of 14 amino acids. CDR1 is MNHNY, CDR2 SVGAGI, per germline (reference sequence). The CDR3 nucleotides are TGTGCCATCTCCGTCGCCCTAGGGACCGGGGAACTGTTTTTT. Its protein product is CAISVALGTGELFF.

This clonotype was counted many times. The rearrangement links TRBV28 to TRBJ2-1; D gene unclear. Deletions cut 1 base from V and 3 bases from J, with 10 bases between. The CDR3 has 15 amino acids. Germline V gene sequence: CDR1 MDHEN, CDR2 SYDVKM. The CDR3 region is CASSLFGRIYNEQFF. CDR3 in DNA: TGTGCCAGCAGTTTATTTGGTCGGATCTACAATGAGCAGTTCTTC.

This clonotype was seen more than once but under ten times. The conserved phenylalanine or tryptophan normally closing the CDR3 is absent here, so this likely arose from a read error. The V and J genes are TRBV5-6 and TRBJ2-5, with 10 positions matching TRBD1. The CDR3 length is 14 residues. Germline CDR1 and CDR2: SGHDT and YYEEEE. CDR3 loop: CASSPGQGLQTQYL. The CDR3 DNA follows: TGTGCAAGCAGCCCGGGACAGGGGCTACAGACCCAGTACTTA.

A note on this clonotype: The junction departs from the called germline gene at one end, perhaps through a read error. The chain uses TRBV4-2 and TRBJ2-5; either TRBD1 or TRBD2 may supply D (7 bases each). The germline V gene has CDR1 LGHNA and CDR2 YNFKEQ. The CDR3 is 16 residues long. The CDR3 DNA reads as TGCGCCAGCAGCCAGGGGGGGATAGGGCGGGAAGAGACCCAGTACTTC. Translation: CASSQGGIGREETQYF.

The rearrangement joins TRBV7-9 to TRBJ2-3; maybe TRBD1 (6 bases). V was trimmed by 3 bases and J by 4 bases, leaving 11 bases between them. There are 14 residues in the CDR3. Germline CDR1 is SEHNR and CDR2 is FQNEAQ (reference sequence). CDR3 nucleotides: TGTGCCAGCAGCTTGAACAGGGTGCCAGATACGCAGTATTTT. This encodes CASSLNRVPDTQYF.

Worth noting for this clonotype: Germline and junction disagree at one end, which may indicate a read error. The chain recombines TRBV28 with TRBJ2-5; 10 bases map to TRBD2. In germline, CDR1 is MDHEN, CDR2 SYDVKM. The CDR3 has 16 amino acids. CDR3 in amino acids: CARSPPLAGTQETQYF. The CDR3 DNA is TGTGCCAGAAGTCCCCCACTAGCGGGAACCCAAGAGACCCAATACTTC. The whole variable domain, filled in from reference TRBV28 and TRBJ2-5, reads DVKVTQSSRYLVKRTGEKVFLECVQDMDHENMFWYRQDPGLGLRLIYFSYDVKMKEKGDIPEGYSVSREKKERFSLILESASTNQTSMYLCARSPPLAGTQETQYFGPGTRLLVL.

The chain has TRBV11-1 and TRBJ2-7; no firm D call. V was cut by 4 bases and J by 9 bases, with 25 bases left in between. This CDR3 has 16 amino acids. Germline CDR1 and CDR2: SGHAT and FQDESV (reference sequence). The CDR3: CASSSRGSFRLYRQYF. For the CDR3, the DNA is TGTGCCAGCAGCTCAAGAGGCTCTTTCAGGCTCTACAGGCAGTACTTC.

Notes on this clonotype: At one boundary the junction diverges from the germline segment, which might be a read error. The chain links TRBV11-3 to TRBJ2-1, with TRBD2 as a possible D gene (5 bases). This CDR3 comprises 12 residues. Germline-derived CDR1 and CDR2 are SGHNT and YENEEA. CDR3 sequence (DNA): TGTGCCAGCGGCTTTTTGGGGAATGAGCGGCTCTTC. Translated, it gives CASGFLGNERLF.

On this clonotype: One end of the junction does not line up with germline, which may come from a read error. DNA for the CDR3: TGTGCCAGGAGTTACCAGCTTGAGCGCCCCTGGCAGTTCTTC. This sequence encodes CARSYQLERPWQFF. The chain has TRBV6-2 or TRBV6-3 and TRBJ2-1; no firm D call. CDR3 length equals 14 residues. Germline V gives CDR1 MNHEY, CDR2 SVGEGT.

This clonotype was detected ten times or more. V is TRBV7-9 and J is TRBJ2-3, with D perhaps TRBD2 (6 bases). CDR1 is SEHNR and CDR2 is FQNEAQ in the germline V gene (reference sequence). The CDR3 consists of 14 residues. V was cut by 8 bases and J by 5 bases, with 17 bases left in between. CDR3 DNA sequence: TGTGCCAGCGAACTCAACGGGGGAGAAGATACGCAGTATTTT. Protein product: CASELNGGEDTQYF.